This TCR beta chain was obtained from a study of cytomegalovirus exposure and HLA in healthy donors. Across the study: The roughly 120 million unique TCR beta sequences, from around 200 million T cells, were found by an earlier analysis.

In regard to this clone: As yet, its antigen is unknown.

The PCR used 60 Vbeta and 13 Jbeta primers. Data came from immunoSEQ multiplex PCR; TCRdb stores just in-frame clones and leaves some out. The repertoire holds 150,000 or so clones, with just over 70% as singletons. The study, taken as a whole, reports: Segments of the TCR beta V type were, in most cases, productive about 90% or about 30% of the time in an earlier analysis. An Asian-associated ancestry cluster reportedly showed fewer N-insertions than the roughly 670-donor mean in a later analysis. Indistinguishable V segments such as TRBV6-2 and TRBV6-3 were excluded.

CDR3 length: 15 residues. The germline V gene encodes CDR1 MNHEY and CDR2 SVGAGI. V trimming: 2 bases; J trimming: 6 bases; junction bases outside the gene matches: 3. Sequenced material: PBMCs. The receptor was derived from a human donor in good health. This chain uses TRBV6-5 with TRBJ2-2; TRBD1 matches at 10 bases. For the CDR3, the DNA is TGTGCCAGCAGTTACGCGGACAGGGGGGCCGGGGAGCTGTTTTTT. This codes for CASSYADRGAGELFF.